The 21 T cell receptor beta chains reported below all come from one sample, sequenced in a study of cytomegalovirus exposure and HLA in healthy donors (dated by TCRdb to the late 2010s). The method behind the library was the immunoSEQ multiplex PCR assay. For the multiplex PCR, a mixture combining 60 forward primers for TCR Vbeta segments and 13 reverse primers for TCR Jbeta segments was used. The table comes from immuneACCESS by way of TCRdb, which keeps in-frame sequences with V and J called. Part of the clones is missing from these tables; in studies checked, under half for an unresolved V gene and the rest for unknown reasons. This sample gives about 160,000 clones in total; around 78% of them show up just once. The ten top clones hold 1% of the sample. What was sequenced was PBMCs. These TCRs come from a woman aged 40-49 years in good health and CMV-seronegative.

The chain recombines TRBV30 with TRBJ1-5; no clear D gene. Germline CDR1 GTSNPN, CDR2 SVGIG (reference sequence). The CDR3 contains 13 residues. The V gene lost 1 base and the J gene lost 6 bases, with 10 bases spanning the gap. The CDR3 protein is CAWSAGVGQPQHF. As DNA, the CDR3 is TGTGCCTGGAGTGCCGGGGTTGGTCAGCCCCAGCATTTT.

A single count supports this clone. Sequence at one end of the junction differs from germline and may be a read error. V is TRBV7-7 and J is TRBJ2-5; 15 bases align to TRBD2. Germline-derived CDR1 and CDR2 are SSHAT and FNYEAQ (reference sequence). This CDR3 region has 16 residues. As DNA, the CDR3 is TGTGCTAGCAGCTGGGGACTAGCGGGAGGTGGAGAGACCCAGTACTTC. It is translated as CASSWGLAGGGETQYF. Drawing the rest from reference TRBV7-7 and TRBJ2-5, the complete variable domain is GAGVSQSPRYKVTKRGQDVTLRCDPISSHATLYWYQQALGQGPEFLTYFNYEAQPDKSGLPSDRFSAERPEGSISTLTIQRTEQRDSAMYRCASSWGLAGGGETQYFGPGTRLLVL.

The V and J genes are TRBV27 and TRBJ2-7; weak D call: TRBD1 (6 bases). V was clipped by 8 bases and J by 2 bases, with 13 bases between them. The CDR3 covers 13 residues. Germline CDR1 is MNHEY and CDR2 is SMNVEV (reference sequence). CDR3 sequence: CASGWTVTYEQYF. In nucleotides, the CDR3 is TGTGCCAGCGGCTGGACAGTGACCTACGAGCAGTACTTC.

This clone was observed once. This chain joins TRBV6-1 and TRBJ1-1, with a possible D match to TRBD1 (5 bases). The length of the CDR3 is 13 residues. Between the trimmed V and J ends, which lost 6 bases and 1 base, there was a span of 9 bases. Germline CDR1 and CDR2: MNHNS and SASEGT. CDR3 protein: CASSSGWNTEAFF. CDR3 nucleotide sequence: TGTGCCAGCAGCTCAGGGTGGAACACTGAAGCTTTCTTT.

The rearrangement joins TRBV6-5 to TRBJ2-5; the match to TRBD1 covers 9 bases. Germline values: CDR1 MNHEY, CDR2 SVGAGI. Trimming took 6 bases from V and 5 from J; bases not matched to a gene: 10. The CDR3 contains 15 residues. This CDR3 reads CASRDTGGAQETQYF. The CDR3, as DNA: TGTGCCAGCAGAGATACAGGGGGCGCGCAGGAGACCCAGTACTTC.

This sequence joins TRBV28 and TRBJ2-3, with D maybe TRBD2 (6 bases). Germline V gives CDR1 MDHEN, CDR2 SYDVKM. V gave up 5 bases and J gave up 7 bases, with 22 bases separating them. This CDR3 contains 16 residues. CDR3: CASSGGLPGVDNTQYF. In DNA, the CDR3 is TGTGCCAGCAGTGGGGGGTTGCCGGGAGTTGATAATACGCAGTATTTT.

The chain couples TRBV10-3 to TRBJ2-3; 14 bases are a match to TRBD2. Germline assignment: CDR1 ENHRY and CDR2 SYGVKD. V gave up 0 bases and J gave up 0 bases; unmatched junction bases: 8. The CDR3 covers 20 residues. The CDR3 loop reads CAISESMGLAGARSTDTQYF. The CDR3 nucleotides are TGTGCCATCAGTGAGTCGATGGGACTAGCGGGAGCCCGGAGCACAGATACGCAGTATTTT.

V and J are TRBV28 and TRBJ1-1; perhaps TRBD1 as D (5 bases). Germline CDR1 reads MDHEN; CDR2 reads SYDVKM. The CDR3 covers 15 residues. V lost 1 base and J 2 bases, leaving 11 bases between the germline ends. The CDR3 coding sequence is TGTGCCAGCAGTTTATCGCCTAGGGGCAACACTGAAGCTTTCTTT. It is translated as CASSLSPRGNTEAFF.

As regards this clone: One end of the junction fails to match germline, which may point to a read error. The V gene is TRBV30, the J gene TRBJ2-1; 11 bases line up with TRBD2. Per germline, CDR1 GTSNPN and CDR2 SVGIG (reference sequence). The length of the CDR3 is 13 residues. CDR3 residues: CARRLAGNNEQFF. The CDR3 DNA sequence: TGTGCCCGGAGACTAGCGGGGAACAATGAGCAGTTCTTC.

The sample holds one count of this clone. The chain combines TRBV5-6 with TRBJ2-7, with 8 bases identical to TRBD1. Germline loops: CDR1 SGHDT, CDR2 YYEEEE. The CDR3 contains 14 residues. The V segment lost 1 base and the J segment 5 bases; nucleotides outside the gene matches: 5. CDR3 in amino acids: CASSLWQGADEQYF. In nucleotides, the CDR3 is TGTGCCAGCAGCTTGTGGCAGGGGGCCGACGAGCAGTACTTC. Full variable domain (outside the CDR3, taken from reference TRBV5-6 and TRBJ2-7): DAGVTQSPTHLIKTRGQQVTLRCSPKSGHDTVSWYQQALGQGPQFIFQYYEEEERQRGNFPDRFSGHQFPNYSSELNVNALLLGDSALYLCASSLWQGADEQYFGPGTRLTVT.

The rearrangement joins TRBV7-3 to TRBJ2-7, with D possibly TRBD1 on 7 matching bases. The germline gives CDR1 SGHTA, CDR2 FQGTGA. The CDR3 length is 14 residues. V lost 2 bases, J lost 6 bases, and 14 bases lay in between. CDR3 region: CASSLAGGSAEQYF. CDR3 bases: TGTGCCAGCAGCTTAGCAGGGGGGTCGGCCGAGCAGTACTTC.

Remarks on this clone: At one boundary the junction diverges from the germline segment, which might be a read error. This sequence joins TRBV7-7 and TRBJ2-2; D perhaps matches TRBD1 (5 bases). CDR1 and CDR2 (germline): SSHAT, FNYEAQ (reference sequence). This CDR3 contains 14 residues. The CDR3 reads CASSPDSFTGELFF. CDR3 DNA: TGTGCTAGCAGCCCAGACAGTTTCACCGGGGAGCTGTTTTTT.

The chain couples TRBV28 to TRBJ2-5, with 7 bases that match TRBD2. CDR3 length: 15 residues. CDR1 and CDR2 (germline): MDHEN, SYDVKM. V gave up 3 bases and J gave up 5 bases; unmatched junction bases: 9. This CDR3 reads CASSFGAGYQETQYF. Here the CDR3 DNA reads TGTGCCAGCAGTTTTGGAGCGGGATATCAGGAGACCCAGTACTTC. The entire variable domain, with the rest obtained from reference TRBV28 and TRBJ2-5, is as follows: DVKVTQSSRYLVKRTGEKVFLECVQDMDHENMFWYRQDPGLGLRLIYFSYDVKMKEKGDIPEGYSVSREKKERFSLILESASTNQTSMYLCASSFGAGYQETQYFGPGTRLLVL.

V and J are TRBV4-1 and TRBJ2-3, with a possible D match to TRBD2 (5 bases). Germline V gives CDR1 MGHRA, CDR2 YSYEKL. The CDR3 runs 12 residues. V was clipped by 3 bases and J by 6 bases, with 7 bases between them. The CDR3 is CASSHGGDTQYF. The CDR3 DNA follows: TGCGCCAGCAGCCACGGAGGCGATACGCAGTATTTT.

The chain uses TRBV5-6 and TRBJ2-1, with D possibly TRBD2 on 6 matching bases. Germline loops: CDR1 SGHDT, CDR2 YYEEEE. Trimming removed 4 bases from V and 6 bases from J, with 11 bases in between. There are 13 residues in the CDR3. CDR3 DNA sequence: TGTGCCAGCAGCACGGGAGACCTCAATGAGCAGTTCTTC. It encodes CASSTGDLNEQFF. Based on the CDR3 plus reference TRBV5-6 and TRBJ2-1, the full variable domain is DAGVTQSPTHLIKTRGQQVTLRCSPKSGHDTVSWYQQALGQGPQFIFQYYEEEERQRGNFPDRFSGHQFPNYSSELNVNALLLGDSALYLCASSTGDLNEQFFGPGTRLTVL.

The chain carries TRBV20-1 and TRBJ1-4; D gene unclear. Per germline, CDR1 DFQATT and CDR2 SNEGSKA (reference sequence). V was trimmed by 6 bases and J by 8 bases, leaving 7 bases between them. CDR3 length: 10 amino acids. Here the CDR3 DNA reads TGCAGTGCCCGCAGGGAAAAACTGTTTTTT. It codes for CSARREKLFF.

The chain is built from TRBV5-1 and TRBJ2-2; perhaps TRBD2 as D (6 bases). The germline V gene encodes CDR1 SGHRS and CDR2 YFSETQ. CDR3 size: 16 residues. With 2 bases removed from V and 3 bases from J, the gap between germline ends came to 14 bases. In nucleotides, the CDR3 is TGCGCCAGCAGCTTCGGACTGACGGGGGACACCGGGGAGCTGTTTTTT. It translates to CASSFGLTGDTGELFF.

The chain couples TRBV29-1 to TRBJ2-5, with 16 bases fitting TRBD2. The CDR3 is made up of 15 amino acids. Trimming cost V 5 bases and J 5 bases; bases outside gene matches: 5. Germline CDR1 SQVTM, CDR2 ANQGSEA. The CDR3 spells CSVKGLAGGPETQYF. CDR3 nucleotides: TGCAGCGTTAAGGGACTAGCGGGAGGGCCGGAGACCCAGTACTTC.

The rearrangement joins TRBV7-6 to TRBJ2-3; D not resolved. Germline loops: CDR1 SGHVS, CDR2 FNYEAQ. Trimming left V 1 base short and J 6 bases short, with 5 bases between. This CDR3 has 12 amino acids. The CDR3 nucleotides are TGTGCCAGCAGCTTAGGAGAGGATACGCAGTATTTT. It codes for CASSLGEDTQYF. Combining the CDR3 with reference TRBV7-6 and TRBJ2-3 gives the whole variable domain GAGVSQSPRYKVTKRGQDVALRCDPISGHVSLYWYRQALGQGPEFLTYFNYEAQQDKSGLPNDRFSAERPEGSISTLTIQRTEQRDSAMYRCASSLGEDTQYFGPGTRLTVL.

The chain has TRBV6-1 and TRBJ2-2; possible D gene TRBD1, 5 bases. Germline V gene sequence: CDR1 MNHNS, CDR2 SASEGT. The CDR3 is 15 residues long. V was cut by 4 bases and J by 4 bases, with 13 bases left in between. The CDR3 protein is CASSAQGWSTGELFF. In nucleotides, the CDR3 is TGTGCCAGCAGTGCCCAGGGATGGAGCACCGGGGAGCTGTTTTTT.

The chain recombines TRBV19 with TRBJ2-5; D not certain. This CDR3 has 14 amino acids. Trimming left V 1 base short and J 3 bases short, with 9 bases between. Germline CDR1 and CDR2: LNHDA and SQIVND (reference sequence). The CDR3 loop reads CASSIGHNKETQYF. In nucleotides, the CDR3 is TGTGCCAGTAGTATAGGCCACAACAAAGAGACCCAGTACTTC.